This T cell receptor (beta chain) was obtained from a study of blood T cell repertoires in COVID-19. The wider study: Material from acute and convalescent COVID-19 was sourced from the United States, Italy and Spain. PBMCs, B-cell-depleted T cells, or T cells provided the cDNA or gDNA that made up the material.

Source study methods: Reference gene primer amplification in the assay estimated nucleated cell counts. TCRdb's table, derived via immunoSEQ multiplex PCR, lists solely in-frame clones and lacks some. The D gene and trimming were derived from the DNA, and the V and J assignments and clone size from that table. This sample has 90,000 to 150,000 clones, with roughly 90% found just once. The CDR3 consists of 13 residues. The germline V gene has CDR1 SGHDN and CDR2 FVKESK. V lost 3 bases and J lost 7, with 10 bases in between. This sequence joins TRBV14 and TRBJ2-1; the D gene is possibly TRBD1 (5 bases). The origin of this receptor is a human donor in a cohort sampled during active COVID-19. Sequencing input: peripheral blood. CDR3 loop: CASSHLPGNEQFF. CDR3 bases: TGTGCCAGCAGCCATCTCCCAGGGAATGAGCAGTTCTTC.